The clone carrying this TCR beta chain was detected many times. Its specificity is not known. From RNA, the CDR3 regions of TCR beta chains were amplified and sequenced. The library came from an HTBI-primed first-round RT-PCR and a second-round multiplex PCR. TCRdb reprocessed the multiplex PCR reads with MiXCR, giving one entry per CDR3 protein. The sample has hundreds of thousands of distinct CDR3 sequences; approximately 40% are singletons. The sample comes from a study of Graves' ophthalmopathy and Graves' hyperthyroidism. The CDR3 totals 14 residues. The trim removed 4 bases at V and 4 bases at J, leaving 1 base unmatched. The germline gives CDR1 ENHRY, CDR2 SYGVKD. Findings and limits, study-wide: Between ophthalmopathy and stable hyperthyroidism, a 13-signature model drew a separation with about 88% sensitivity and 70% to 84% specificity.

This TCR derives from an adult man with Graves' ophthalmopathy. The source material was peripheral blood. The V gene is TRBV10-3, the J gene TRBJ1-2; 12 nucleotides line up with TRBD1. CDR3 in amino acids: CAISGGQGAYGYTF. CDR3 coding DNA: TGTGCCATCAGTGGGGGACAGGGGGCCTATGGCTACACCTTC.